These 10 T cell receptor beta chains share one sample of origin, sequenced in a study of T cells after yellow fever vaccination. TCRdb reprocessed the 5' RACE reads with MiXCR, giving one entry per CDR3 protein. The repertoire holds some 260,000 distinct CDR3 sequences, with about 5.2% as singletons. Sequencing was performed on CD4+ T cells sorted from PBMCs, taken on the day of the yellow fever booster vaccination. The receptors were sampled from a man aged 18 to 29 who received the YFV17D yellow fever vaccine.

The chain recombines TRBV12-3 or TRBV12-4 with TRBJ1-1; no reliable D call. There are 14 residues in the CDR3. Deletions cut 6 bases from V and 6 bases from J, with 17 bases between. The CDR3 DNA sequence: TGTGCCAGCAGGGGATCTTACTCGAGGCCTGAAGCTTTCTTT. Encoded protein: CASRGSYSRPEAFF.

The table lists this clonotype with many counts. This sequence joins TRBV4-3 and TRBJ2-5; D is unclear. V lost 1 base, J lost 3 bases, and 12 bases lay in between. CDR1 and CDR2 from the germline V gene are LGHNA and YSLEER. CDR3 length: 15 residues. Written as DNA, the CDR3 is TGCGCCAGCAGCCAAGTGGGCCTCATCGAAGAGACCCAGTACTTC. Its protein product is CASSQVGLIEETQYF.

The sample holds a few counts of this clonotype. This chain uses TRBV4-2 with TRBJ1-6, with D maybe TRBD1 (5 bases). This CDR3 has 16 residues. The V and J ends lost 4 bases and 10 bases respectively, with 20 bases between them. Germline assignment: CDR1 LGHNA and CDR2 YNFKEQ. The CDR3 DNA reads TGTGCCAGCAGCCGGAACCCCCGGGGGGTTGAATCACCCCTCCACTTT. Its protein is CASSRNPRGVESPLHF.

This clonotype showed up many times. The chain is built from TRBV4-3 and TRBJ2-7, with no clear D. The CDR3 extends over 14 amino acids. Germline CDR1 reads LGHNA; CDR2 reads YSLEER. The germline V and J ends were trimmed by 0 bases and 4 bases, with 10 bases remaining between them. The DNA for the CDR3 is TGCGCCAGCAGCCAAGATGCCTGGGGATACGAGCAGTACTTC. Its translation is CASSQDAWGYEQYF.

This clonotype appeared many times. V and J are TRBV20-1 and TRBJ2-7; D may be TRBD1 (6 bases). CDR1 is DFQATT and CDR2 is SNEGSKA in the germline V gene (reference sequence). V lost 1 base and J lost 4, with 14 bases in between. This CDR3 has 14 residues. The DNA for the CDR3 is TGCAGTGCTAGAGTTAACAGGGATTTTTACGAGCAGTACGTC. This encodes CSARVNRDFYEQYV.

Many counts were recorded for this clonotype. The CDR3 sequence: CASTRAQATEAFF. The CDR3 bases are TGTGCCAGCACCCGAGCCCAGGCCACTGAAGCTTTCTTT. The chain couples TRBV6-5 to TRBJ1-1; D gene unclear. This CDR3 region has 13 residues. V was pared by 7 bases and J by 4 bases, with 13 bases between. Germline V lookup: CDR1 MNHEY, CDR2 SVGAGI.

In its sample, this clonotype was seen many times. The J gene is TRBJ2-1, the V gene TRBV7-6; no clear D gene. CDR3 length: 13 amino acids. The germline V gene encodes CDR1 SGHVS and CDR2 FNYEAQ. The V end was cut by 5 bases, the J end by 8 bases, with 13 bases between. This CDR3 is CASSPGLRDEQFF. Written as DNA, the CDR3 is TGTGCCAGCAGCCCAGGTCTTCGGGATGAGCAGTTCTTC.

The J gene is TRBJ1-2, the V gene TRBV6-2 or TRBV6-3, with unresolved D. The CDR3 runs 14 residues. V lost 6 bases and J 4 bases, leaving 15 bases between the germline ends. The germline V gene has CDR1 MNHEY and CDR2 SVGEGT. Here the CDR3 DNA reads TGTGCCAGCAGCCTCCCCGCGGGTGCCTATGGCTACACCTTC. Translation: CASSLPAGAYGYTF.

The chain carries TRBV7-9 and TRBJ2-3; no definite D call. Germline values: CDR1 SEHNR, CDR2 FQNEAQ (reference sequence). V lost 1 base, J lost 8 bases, and 13 bases lay in between. There are 14 residues in the CDR3. The CDR3 DNA reads TGTGCCAGCAGCTTAGAACTGGGTCCCAGTACGCAGTATTTT. It is translated as CASSLELGPSTQYF.

This clonotype was picked up many times. The genes are TRBV20-1 and TRBJ2-7, with D perhaps given as TRBD1 or TRBD2 (5 bases each). CDR1 and CDR2 from the germline V gene are DFQATT and SNEGSKA (reference sequence). This CDR3 region has 12 residues. Trimming shortened V by 6 bases and J by 2 bases, and 11 bases separated the two germline ends. The CDR3 coding sequence is TGCAGTGCCGTCGGGACCGCCTACGAGCAGTACTTC. Translation gives CSAVGTAYEQYF.